Each of the 7 T cell receptor beta chains below was sequenced from the same sample in a study of T cells expressing NK-cell markers. TCRdb reprocessed the 5' RACE reads, with one entry per CDR3 protein and no DNA. This listing includes a few hundred thousand distinct CDR3 sequences. The sample consisted of blood T cells: a sorted CD56 or NKG2C T cell subset, CD4+ or CD8+ T cells, or bulk PBMC T cells (not recorded which). These receptors came from a man aged 18-75 years in good health.

The chain couples TRBV9 to TRBJ1-2; the TRBD1 assignment by TCRdb is unverifiable without DNA. The CDR3 sequence is 13 residues long. Germline V gives CDR1 SGDLS, CDR2 YYNGEE. The CDR3 sequence is CASSTGTPVGYTF.

The chain couples TRBV3-1 to TRBJ2-1; the TRBD2 assignment by TCRdb is unverifiable without DNA. Germline values: CDR1 LGHDT, CDR2 YNNKEL (reference sequence). This CDR3 has 17 amino acids. CDR3 sequence reads: CASSLRLAGGLYNEQFF.

The chain carries TRBV6-1 and TRBJ1-4. This CDR3 has 13 amino acids. CDR1 is MNHNS and CDR2 is SASEGT in the germline V gene. The CDR3: CASSLLDGEKLFF.

This chain links TRBV5-1 with TRBJ1-1; TCRdb outputs TRBD1, but without DNA this stays unchecked. Germline V gene sequence: CDR1 SGHRS, CDR2 YFSETQ. This CDR3 is built from 14 residues. The CDR3 is CASSLTGGMTEAFF.

The rearrangement joins TRBV6-5 to TRBJ1-1; lacking DNA, the TRBD1 call made by TCRdb goes unchecked. Germline CDR1 and CDR2: MNHEY and SVGAGI. The CDR3 sequence is 18 residues long. The chain's CDR3 is CASSYSNLRSTGTPKAFF.

The chain couples TRBV6-1 to TRBJ1-6. Germline CDR1 MNHNS, CDR2 SASEGT. The CDR3 runs 15 residues. The CDR3: CASGRRSSYNSPLHF.

The rearrangement joins TRBV19 to TRBJ1-2; lacking DNA, the TRBD1 call made by TCRdb goes unchecked. The CDR3 is 13 amino acids. Germline V CDR1 and CDR2: LNHDA, SQIVND (reference sequence). The CDR3: CASRNRGQDGYTF. Combining the CDR3 with reference TRBV19 and TRBJ1-2 gives the whole variable domain DGGITQSPKYLFRKEGQNVTLSCEQNLNHDAMYWYRQDPGQGLRLIYYSQIVNDFQKGDIAEGYSVSREKKESFPLTVTSAQKNPTAFYLCASRNRGQDGYTFGSGTRLTVV.